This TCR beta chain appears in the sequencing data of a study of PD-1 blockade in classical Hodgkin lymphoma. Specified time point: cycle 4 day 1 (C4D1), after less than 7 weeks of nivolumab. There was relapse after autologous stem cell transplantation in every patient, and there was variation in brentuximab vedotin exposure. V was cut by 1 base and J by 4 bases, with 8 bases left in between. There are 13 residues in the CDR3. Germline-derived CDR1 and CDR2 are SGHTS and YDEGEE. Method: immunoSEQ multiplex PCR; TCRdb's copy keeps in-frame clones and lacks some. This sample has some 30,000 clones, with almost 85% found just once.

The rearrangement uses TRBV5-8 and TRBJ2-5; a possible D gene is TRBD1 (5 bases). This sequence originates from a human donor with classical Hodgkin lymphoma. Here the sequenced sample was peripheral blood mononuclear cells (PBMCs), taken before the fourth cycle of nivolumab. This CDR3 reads CASSLRGAETQYF. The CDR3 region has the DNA TGTGCCAGCAGCTTGCGTGGGGCAGAGACCCAGTACTTC.